Presented here are 18 T cell receptor beta chains from one specimen sequenced in a study of blood T cell repertoires in COVID-19. Profiling relied on immunoSEQ multiplex PCR, and the TCRdb table lists in-frame clones only, not all of them. This sample has about 200,000 clones; 85% to 90% occur once, and the top ten carry 20% to 25%. What was sequenced was PBMCs or T cells enriched from blood (not recorded which). The source is a woman aged 40 to 55 in a cohort exposed to, infected with or recovered from COVID-19 (not recorded which).

In DNA, the CDR3 is TGTGCCAGAAGTTTTACCCTAGCATTAGGTGTTTCGGGAACAGATACGCAGTATTTT. Amino acid sequence: CARSFTLALGVSGTDTQYF. The chain links TRBV5-3 to TRBJ2-3; tentatively, D is TRBD2 (5 bases). TRBV5-3 qualifies as an ORF whose function is uncertain. The ends were cut back, 5 bases at V and 3 bases at J, with 28 bases in the middle. The CDR3 has 19 residues.

The CDR3 here is CASSLTEASNQPQHF. The CDR3 DNA follows: TGTGCCAGCAGTTTGACAGAAGCCAGCAATCAGCCCCAGCATTTT. The chain combines TRBV27 with TRBJ1-5, with D possibly matching TRBD1 (5 bases). The CDR3 loop spans 15 amino acids. Germline CDR1 MNHEY, CDR2 SMNVEV (reference sequence). Trimming cost V 3 bases and J 1 base, with 10 bases left between them.

CDR3 protein: CASSARDLTKAFF. The CDR3 DNA follows: TGTGCCAGCAGCGCCCGGGACTTAACGAAAGCTTTCTTT. The chain joins TRBV7-9 to TRBJ1-1, with D possibly being TRBD1 (5 bases). The CDR3 runs to 13 residues. The V end was cut by 5 bases, the J end by 9 bases, with 16 bases between. Germline CDR1 and CDR2: SEHNR and FQNEAQ (reference sequence).

V and J are TRBV11-3 and TRBJ2-2; 7 positions match TRBD2. Unmatched junction bases numbered 0, after V lost 0 bases and J lost 5 bases. Germline V gene data show CDR1 as SGHNT and CDR2 as YENEEA. The CDR3 contains 14 residues. Here the CDR3 reads CASSLDGRTGELFF. CDR3 sequence (DNA): TGTGCCAGCAGCTTAGACGGGAGGACCGGGGAGCTGTTTTTT.

The genes are TRBV13 and TRBJ1-5; perhaps TRBD1 as D (6 bases). CDR3 size: 14 residues. V was pared by 5 bases and J by 3 bases, with 11 bases between. Germline loops: CDR1 PRHDT, CDR2 FYEKMQ (reference sequence). The CDR3 DNA reads TGTGCCAGCAGCAATACAGGGAACAATCAGCCCCAGCATTTT. Residues: CASSNTGNNQPQHF.

J is TRBJ2-1 and V is TRBV7-2; 12 positions agree with TRBD2. V was clipped by 5 bases and J by 4 bases; unmatched bases: 0. Germline CDR1 SGHTA, CDR2 FQGNSA. The CDR3 consists of 14 residues. The CDR3 coding sequence is TGTGCCAGCAGCGGACTAGCGGGATACAATGAGCAGTTCTTC. Its translation: CASSGLAGYNEQFF.

The rearrangement uses TRBV9 and TRBJ2-3; D is ambiguous. CDR1 and CDR2 (germline): SGDLS, YYNGEE. V lost 3 bases and J lost 1, with 6 bases in between. This CDR3 contains 13 residues. CDR3 sequence (DNA): TGTGCCAGCAGCGCCGGAGGCACAGATACGCAGTATTTT. It encodes CASSAGGTDTQYF.

The chain links TRBV19 to TRBJ1-1, with D possibly matching TRBD1 (5 bases). The CDR3 runs to 14 residues. Trimming took 3 bases from V and 8 from J, leaving 16 bases between them. The germline gives CDR1 LNHDA, CDR2 SQIVND (reference sequence). In nucleotides, the CDR3 is TGTGCCAGTAGTATCTCTAGGGATCGACAGGAAGCTTTCTTT. It codes for CASSISRDRQEAFF. Full variable domain (rest looked up from reference TRBV19 and TRBJ1-1): DGGITQSPKYLFRKEGQNVTLSCEQNLNHDAMYWYRQDPGQGLRLIYYSQIVNDFQKGDIAEGYSVSREKKESFPLTVTSAQKNPTAFYLCASSISRDRQEAFFGQGTRLTVV.

V and J are TRBV5-4 and TRBJ2-1; TRBD2 aligns across 9 bases. The ends lost 0 bases at V and 4 bases at J; junction bases unmatched: 2. This CDR3 spans 15 amino acids. Per the germline V gene, CDR1 is SGHNT and CDR2 is YYREEE (reference sequence). The CDR3 here is CASSLASGDYNEQFF. CDR3 DNA: TGTGCCAGCAGCTTGGCTAGCGGGGATTACAATGAGCAGTTCTTC.

The chain carries TRBV10-2 and TRBJ2-7; D may be TRBD2 (5 bases). The V gene's germline CDR1 is WSHSY and CDR2 SAAADI. This CDR3 has 14 amino acids. The V gene lost 6 bases and the J gene lost 7 bases, with 19 bases spanning the gap. The CDR3 sequence is CASRERTTGSEQYF. The CDR3 coding sequence is TGCGCCAGCAGAGAGCGGACGACGGGGTCAGAGCAGTACTTC.

J is TRBJ2-3 and V is TRBV30; possibly TRBD2 for D (6 bases). Germline CDR1 and CDR2: GTSNPN and SVGIG (reference sequence). Trimming pared 0 bases from V and 5 bases from J, leaving 15 bases between. This CDR3 is built from 15 residues. This chain's CDR3 is CAWSVEGRGGDTQYF. CDR3 coding DNA: TGTGCCTGGAGTGTGGAGGGACGGGGAGGAGATACGCAGTATTTT.

The chain recombines TRBV5-6 with TRBJ2-3; a weak D match, TRBD2 (5 bases). The germline V and J ends were trimmed by 4 bases and 4 bases, with 13 bases remaining between them. The germline V gene encodes CDR1 SGHDT and CDR2 YYEEEE. The CDR3 sequence is 14 residues long. The CDR3 loop reads CASSQDSRADTQYF. CDR3 in DNA: TGTGCCAGCAGCCAGGACTCGCGCGCAGATACGCAGTATTTT.

The CDR3 region has the DNA TGTGCCAGCAGTGACCAGCGCACAGGGGAGGCACAGCCCCAGCATTTT. Translation: CASSDQRTGEAQPQHF. The chain employs TRBV6-4 and TRBJ1-5; 7 bases agree with TRBD1. J was trimmed by 7 bases and V by 2 bases; bases with no gene match: 11. The CDR3 extends over 16 amino acids. CDR1 and CDR2 (germline): MRHNA, SNTAGT.

This chain links TRBV7-6 with TRBJ1-1; TRBD1 agrees at 12 bases. This CDR3 contains 13 residues. CDR1 is SGHVS, CDR2 FNYEAQ, per germline. V shed 5 bases and J 10 bases; nucleotides not matched to a gene: 5. The CDR3 spells CASSPGTGGRAFF. The CDR3 DNA follows: TGTGCCAGCAGCCCGGGGACAGGGGGCCGAGCTTTCTTT.

This chain links TRBV5-4 with TRBJ2-5; 14 bases line up with TRBD2. The DNA end is a closer match to TRBJ2-7, so the J assignment may be wrong. In germline, CDR1 is SGHNT, CDR2 YYREEE (reference sequence). The CDR3 has 17 residues. The CDR3 nucleotides read TGTGCCAGCAGCTTACAAAAGGGACTAGCGGGGGTCCACGAGCAGTACTTC. Translated, it gives CASSLQKGLAGVHEQYF.

This rearrangement joins TRBV1 to TRBJ2-2; TRBD2 was called by the table and not checked on the DNA. TRBV1 is a known pseudogene. This CDR3 contains 21 residues. Here the CDR3 DNA reads TGCACCAGCAGCCAAGACGGTCTAGCGGGAGTCGCCCGTGAGGACACCGGGGAGCTGTTTTTT. Residues: CTSSQDGLAGVAREDTGELFF.

The rearrangement joins TRBV6-5 to TRBJ2-7; 11 bases align to TRBD2. Germline lookup yields CDR1 MNHEY and CDR2 SVGAGI. This CDR3 is built from 15 residues. The V segment lost 5 bases and the J segment 2 bases; nucleotides outside the gene matches: 5. The CDR3 nucleotides read TGTGCCAGCAGTCCCTTTAGCGGGGGGGCCTACGAGCAGTACTTC. It encodes CASSPFSGGAYEQYF.

V and J are TRBV12-3 or TRBV12-4 and TRBJ2-7; TRBD1 is a possible D gene (6 bases). The V end was cut by 5 bases, the J end by 7 bases, with 12 bases between. The CDR3 is 12 residues long. CDR3 bases: TGTGCCAGCAGTCCAACGGACAGTGAGCAGTACTTC. Translated: CASSPTDSEQYF.